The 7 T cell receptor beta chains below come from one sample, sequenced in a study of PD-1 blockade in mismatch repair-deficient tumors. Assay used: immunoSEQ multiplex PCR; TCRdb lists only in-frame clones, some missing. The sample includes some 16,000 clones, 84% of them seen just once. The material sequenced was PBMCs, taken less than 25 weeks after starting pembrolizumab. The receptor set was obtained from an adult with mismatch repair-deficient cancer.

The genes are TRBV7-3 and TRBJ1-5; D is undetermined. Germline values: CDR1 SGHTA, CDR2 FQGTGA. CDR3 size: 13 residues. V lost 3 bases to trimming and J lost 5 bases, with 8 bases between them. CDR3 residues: CASSFQVDQPQHF. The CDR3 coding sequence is TGTGCCAGCAGCTTCCAGGTTGATCAGCCCCAGCATTTT.

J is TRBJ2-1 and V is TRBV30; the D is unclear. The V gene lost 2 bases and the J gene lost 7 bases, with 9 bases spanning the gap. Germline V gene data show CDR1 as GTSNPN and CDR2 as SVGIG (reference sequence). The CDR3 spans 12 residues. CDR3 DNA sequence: TGTGCCTGGAGTCCTCTCAGGAATGAGCAGTTCTTC. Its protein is CAWSPLRNEQFF.

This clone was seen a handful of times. This chain's CDR3 is CASSPLSGSYSYEQYF. The CDR3, as DNA: TGCGCCAGCAGCCCACTTAGCGGGAGCTACTCCTACGAGCAGTACTTC. The chain joins TRBV5-1 to TRBJ2-7; TRBD2 matches 9 bases. Germline CDR1 and CDR2: SGHRS and YFSETQ. This CDR3 region has 16 residues. V was pared by 4 bases and J by 0 bases, with 8 bases of the junction left unmatched.

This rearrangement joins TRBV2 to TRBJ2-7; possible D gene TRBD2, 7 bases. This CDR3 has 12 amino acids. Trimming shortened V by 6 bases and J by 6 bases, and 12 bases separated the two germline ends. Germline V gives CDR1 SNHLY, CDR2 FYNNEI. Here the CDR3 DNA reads TGTGCCAGCAGGAGGGGGGGTTTCGAGCAGTACTTC. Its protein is CASRRGGFEQYF. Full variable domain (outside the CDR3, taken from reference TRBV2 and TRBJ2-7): EPEVTQTPSHQVTQMGQEVILRCVPISNHLYFYWYRQILGQKVEFLVSFYNNEISEKSEIFDDQFSVERPDGSNFTLKIRSTKLEDSAMYFCASRRGGFEQYFGPGTRLTVT.

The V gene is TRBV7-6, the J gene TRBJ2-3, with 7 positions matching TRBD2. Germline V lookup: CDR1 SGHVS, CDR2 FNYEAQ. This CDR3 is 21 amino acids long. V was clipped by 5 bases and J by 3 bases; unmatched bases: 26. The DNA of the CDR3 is TGTGCCAGCAGCCCAGGATGGGACTACCGGGATTCGGGAGTAGGGACAGATACGCAGTATTTT. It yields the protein CASSPGWDYRDSGVGTDTQYF. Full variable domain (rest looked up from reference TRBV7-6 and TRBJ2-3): GAGVSQSPRYKVTKRGQDVALRCDPISGHVSLYWYRQALGQGPEFLTYFNYEAQQDKSGLPNDRFSAERPEGSISTLTIQRTEQRDSAMYRCASSPGWDYRDSGVGTDTQYFGPGTRLTVL.

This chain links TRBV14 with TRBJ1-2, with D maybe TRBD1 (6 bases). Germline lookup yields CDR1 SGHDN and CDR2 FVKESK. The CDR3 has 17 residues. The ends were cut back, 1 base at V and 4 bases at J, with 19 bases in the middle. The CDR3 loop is CASSQGGTWGHFYGYTF. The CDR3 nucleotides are TGTGCCAGCAGCCAAGGAGGAACTTGGGGGCACTTCTATGGCTACACCTTC.

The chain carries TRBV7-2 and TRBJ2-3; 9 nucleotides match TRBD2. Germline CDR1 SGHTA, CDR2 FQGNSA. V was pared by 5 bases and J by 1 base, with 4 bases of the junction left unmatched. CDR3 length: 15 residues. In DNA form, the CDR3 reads TGTGCCAGCAGCCCCGGGACTAGCCGCACAGATACGCAGTATTTT. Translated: CASSPGTSRTDTQYF.